This note documents a single T cell receptor beta chain sequence. Its antigen remains unknown. Using a J-beta primer mix together with a sample-barcoded 5' primer, a second PCR was run for roughly 7 to 11 cycles. TCRdb reprocessed the 5' RACE reads via MiXCR and lists one record per CDR3 protein. The data show around 1,800,000 distinct CDR3 sequences, approximately 39% seen once. This sample is part of a study of blood T cells in healthy people across ages. Overall study findings and caveats: There were more naive CD4+ cells and higher diversity in long-lived donors than in aged donors.

The CDR3 contains 15 residues. Trimming at V came to 5 bases and at J to 7 bases, leaving 14 bases not matched to a gene. This sequence joins TRBV12-3 or TRBV12-4 and TRBJ2-7, with 7 bases that match TRBD1. This TCR was sampled from a human donor in good health. The sample comprised blood. CDR3 sequence (DNA): TGTGCCAGCAGTCCAAGTGCAGGGGGATTGGGTGAGCAGTACTTC. Translation: CASSPSAGGLGEQYF.